The rows below give T cell receptor beta chains drawn from one sample of a study of shared clonotypes between healthy human individuals. The method was immunoSEQ multiplex PCR; TCRdb's version includes in-frame clones alone and lacks a portion of them. The sample lists approximately 500,000 clones, around 79% occurring once. Source material: PBMCs. Receptor source: a middle-aged woman in good health. Some clones in this sample may be carry-over from other donors' samples. Each CDR3 is given with its conserved first and last residue. A D gene is named only where the DNA matches it firmly. Clone size is shown for a subset of rows, as once, few, many or a class of expanded clone.

once | TRBJ1-3 | . | TRBV18 | CASSPEGNTIYF | TGTGCCAGCTCACCAGAAGGAAACACCATATATTTT
once | TRBJ1-4 | . | TRBV6-5 | CASSYMTATNEKLFF | TGTGCCAGCAGTTATATGACAGCAACTAATGAAAAACTGTTTTTT
few | TRBJ2-5 | . | TRBV7-9 | CASSLKETQYF | TGTGCCAGCAGCCTAAAAGAGACCCAGTACTTC
. | TRBJ2-7 | TRBD1 | TRBV28 | CASNPAGTDYEQYF | TGTGCCAGCAACCCCGCAGGGACAGACTACGAGCAGTACTTC
. | TRBJ2-1 | TRBD2 | TRBV15 | CATMLAGGLNEQFF | TGTGCCACCATGTTAGCGGGAGGCCTAAATGAGCAGTTCTTC
once | TRBJ2-5 | . | TRBV19 | CASSIGPDGTQYF | TGTGCCAGTAGTATAGGACCGGACGGGACCCAGTACTTC
few | TRBJ2-7 | TRBD2 | TRBV5-5 | CASSWASGGHGSYEQYF | TGTGCCAGCAGCTGGGCTTCGGGAGGACACGGCTCCTACGAGCAGTACTTC
. | TRBJ1-1 | . | TRBV7-8 | CASSFQRARIMNTEAFF | TGTGCCAGCAGCTTCCAAAGGGCCAGGATCATGAACACTGAAGCTTTCTTT
once | TRBJ2-5 | . | TRBV9 | CASSLTGGGETQYF | TGTGCCAGCAGCCTCACTGGGGGTGGAGAGACCCAGTACTTC
. | TRBJ1-2 | . | TRBV9 | CASSVGAPNYGYTF | TGTGCCAGCAGCGTAGGTGCACCGAACTATGGCTACACCTTC
. | TRBJ1-1 | . | TRBV28 | CASSLWNAPTEAFF | TGTGCCAGCAGTTTATGGAATGCGCCCACTGAAGCTTTCTTT
. | TRBJ2-5 | . | TRBV2 | CASSLPAYQETQYF | TGTGCCAGCAGTCTACCAGCATACCAAGAGACCCAGTACTTC
. | TRBJ2-3 | . | TRBV28 | CASTPGMKEGWTQYF | TGTGCCAGCACTCCAGGGATGAAGGAGGGATGGACGCAGTATTTT
. | TRBJ2-1 | TRBD2 | TRBV9 | CASASGLAGGRQYDEQFF | TGTGCCAGTGCGTCCGGACTAGCGGGAGGGCGGCAGTACGATGAGCAGTTCTTC
once | TRBJ2-2 | TRBD2 | TRBV5-4 | CASSSSSGIVTGELFF | TGTGCCAGCAGCTCATCTAGCGGGATAGTCACCGGGGAGCTGTTTTTT
. | TRBJ2-5 | . | TRBV5-8 | CASSLGGVETQYF | TGTGCCAGCAGCTTGGGAGGGGTCGAGACCCAGTACTTC
. | TRBJ2-5 | . | TRBV6-5 | CASSSLETQYF | TGTGCCAGCAGTTCATTGGAGACCCAGTACTTC
. | TRBJ2-1 | TRBD2 | TRBV27 | CASSFGGSRSNEQFF | TGTGCCAGCAGTTTTGGCGGGAGTCGCTCCAATGAGCAGTTCTTC
. | TRBJ2-2 | . | TRBV6-5 | CASFRTANTGELFF | TGTGCCAGCTTCCGGACAGCGAACACCGGGGAGCTGTTTTTT
. | TRBJ2-3 | TRBD2 | TRBV4-2 | CASSQDQASGTDTQYF | TGTGCCAGCAGCCAAGATCAGGCTAGCGGGACAGATACGCAGTATTTT
. | TRBJ2-2 | TRBD2 | TRBV7-8 | CASSLAITSGSNTGELFF | TGTGCCAGCAGCTTAGCGATAACTAGCGGATCGAACACCGGGGAGCTGTTTTTT
. | TRBJ2-7 | TRBD1 | TRBV29-1 | CSVMETGYLHEQYF | TGCAGCGTCATGGAGACAGGGTACCTCCACGAGCAGTACTTC
many | TRBJ1-2 | . | TRBV5-6 | CASSLGRGGYTF | TGTGCCAGCAGCCTGGGGAGGGGTGGCTACACCTTC
. | TRBJ2-1 | TRBD1 | TRBV5-1 | CASSLRTGGNNEQFF | TGCGCCAGCAGCTTGAGGACAGGAGGTAACAATGAGCAGTTCTTC
. | TRBJ2-7 | . | TRBV6-1 | CASSELGSYEQYF | TGTGCCAGCAGTGAATTAGGCAGCTACGAGCAGTACTTC
few | TRBJ2-1 | TRBD2 | TRBV27 | CASSSLTSGRYNEQFF | TGTGCCAGCAGTTCTCTGACTAGCGGGAGGTACAATGAGCAGTTCTTC
. | TRBJ1-6 | . | TRBV2 | CASSQNSPLHF | TGTGCCAGCAGTCAGAATTCACCCCTCCACTTT
. | TRBJ2-1 | . | TRBV27 | CASKGATSSYNEQFF | TGTGCCAGCAAAGGCGCTACGAGCTCCTACAATGAGCAGTTCTTC
. | TRBJ2-1 | TRBD1 | TRBV2 | CASFPGQASNNEQFF | TGTGCCAGCTTTCCCGGACAGGCTTCCAACAATGAGCAGTTCTTC
. | TRBJ2-1 | TRBD2 | TRBV5-1 | CASSFGLAGDEQFF | TGCGCCAGCAGTTTCGGACTAGCGGGAGATGAGCAGTTCTTC
. | TRBJ2-3 | . | TRBV10-2 | CASSFSLTSPDTQYF | TGCGCCAGCAGTTTCTCCTTGACCTCTCCGGATACGCAGTATTTT
. | TRBJ2-4 | TRBD1 | TRBV14 | CASSPRGGPNIQYF | TGTGCCAGCAGCCCGAGAGGGGGCCCAAACATTCAGTACTTC
few | TRBJ1-1 | TRBD1 | TRBV19 | CASSTRTGYTEAFF | TGTGCCAGTAGTACGCGGACAGGATACACTGAAGCTTTCTTT
once | TRBJ2-7 | . | TRBV5-4 | CASSSTGFYEQYF | TGTGCCAGCAGCTCCACAGGTTTCTACGAGCAGTACTTC
. | TRBJ2-7 | TRBD1 | TRBV4-3 | CASSQEGQQAYEQYF | TGCGCCAGCAGCCAAGAGGGACAGCAAGCCTACGAGCAGTACTTC
. | TRBJ1-1 | . | TRBV29-1 | CSVDPGFGRPEAFF | TGCAGCGTTGATCCAGGGTTTGGGAGACCTGAAGCTTTCTTT
once | TRBJ2-7 | TRBD1 | TRBV30 | CAWSAGTGVYEQYF | TGTGCCTGGAGCGCCGGGACAGGGGTCTACGAGCAGTACTTC
. | TRBJ2-1 | . | TRBV7-3 | CASSLNSGEGVEQFF | TGTGCCAGCAGCTTAAATTCGGGGGAAGGGGTCGAGCAGTTCTTC
many | TRBJ2-3 | TRBD2 | TRBV7-3 | CASSLTGGASTDTQYF | TGTGCCAGCAGCTTAACGGGAGGGGCGAGCACAGATACGCAGTATTTT
. | TRBJ2-7 | . | TRBV19 | CASSTSRDSEGLNYEQYF | TGTGCCAGTAGTACTTCCCGGGACTCCGAGGGTCTTAACTACGAGCAGTACTTC
. | TRBJ2-7 | TRBD1 | TRBV28 | CASSRPTGLNYEQYF | TGTGCCAGCAGTCGACCGACAGGGTTGAACTACGAGCAGTACTTC
once | TRBJ2-3 | . | TRBV27 | CASSLWGQPTDTQYF | TGTGCCAGCAGTTTATGGGGACAACCCACAGATACGCAGTATTTT
. | TRBJ1-2 | . | TRBV18 | CASSSGTGPFLVYGYTF | TGTGCCAGCTCATCCGGGACCGGACCCTTTTTAGTCTATGGCTACACCTTC
. | TRBJ2-7 | TRBD2 | TRBV5-6 | CASSFGGLAGGGEQYF | TGTGCCAGCAGCTTCGGGGGACTAGCGGGAGGAGGCGAGCAGTACTTC